This TCR beta chain is from a study of sequential checkpoint blockade in melanoma. Study summary: Randomization was 1:1 between first-line nivolumab→ipilimumab and ipilimumab→nivolumab. Both treatment sequences were followed by maintenance nivolumab.

This CDR3 spans 14 amino acids. The germline gives CDR1 SGHDT, CDR2 YYEEEE. V was clipped by 3 bases and J by 5 bases, with 14 bases between them. TCRdb's table, derived via immunoSEQ multiplex PCR, lists solely in-frame clones and lacks some. In the table there are fewer than 25,000 clones, around 85% of which are singletons. Treatment denoted: randomized to nivolumab then ipilimumab (arm A) or the reverse (arm B). No patient had prior DNA-damaging chemotherapy. From thawed PBMCs, live CD3+CD8+ cells negative for CD19 and CD56 were sorted. This sequence was found in a human donor with melanoma. The V gene is TRBV5-6, the J gene TRBJ2-5, with D tentatively TRBD2 (5 bases). The sequencing here drew on CD8+ T cells sorted from blood (inferred from file names), taken from a patient given nivolumab and ipilimumab in sequence. In DNA form, the CDR3 reads TGTGCCAGCAGCTCGACCCCTCGGAGGGAGACCCAGTACTTC. Translating gives CASSSTPRRETQYF.